Listed below are T cell receptor beta chains from one sample, sequenced in a study of T-cell reconstitution after alpha-beta-depleted transplantation in children. TCRdb reprocessed the PCR reads with MiXCR, giving one entry per CDR3 protein. The sample includes about 360,000 distinct CDR3 sequences, about an eighth seen only once; the top ten take 3.5% to 4.5%. The starting material was PBMCs, obtained from the stem cell graft. These receptors were collected from a human donor who donated a stem cell graft to a child with Fanconi anemia. Each CDR3 is given with its conserved first and last residue. Each record gives: D gene, J gene, clone size, V gene, CDR3 protein, CDR3 DNA. A D gene is named only where the DNA matches it firmly. The size of a clone is reported for some rows only, either as once, few or many, or as a class for expanded clones.

D gene: .; J gene: TRBJ1-2; clone size: few; V gene: TRBV12-3/TRBV12-4; CDR3 protein: CASSFPGNYGYTF; CDR3 DNA: TGTGCCAGCAGTTTCCCCGGGAATTATGGCTACACCTTC
D gene: .; J gene: TRBJ1-1; clone size: .; V gene: TRBV12-3/TRBV12-4; CDR3 protein: CASSLNRRHTEAFF; CDR3 DNA: TGTGCCAGCAGTTTAAACCGACGGCACACTGAAGCTTTCTTT
D gene: .; J gene: TRBJ2-3; clone size: .; V gene: TRBV19; CDR3 protein: CASSIEDMEDTQYF; CDR3 DNA: TGTGCCAGTAGTATAGAAGATATGGAGGATACGCAGTATTTT
D gene: TRBD1; J gene: TRBJ2-3; clone size: many; V gene: TRBV5-1; CDR3 protein: CASTGTASTDTQYF; CDR3 DNA: TGCGCCAGCACGGGGACAGCCAGCACAGATACGCAGTATTTT
D gene: .; J gene: TRBJ1-1; clone size: .; V gene: TRBV28; CDR3 protein: CASSLGTTFTQAFF; CDR3 DNA: TGTGCCAGCAGTTTAGGCACGACTTTCACCCAGGCTTTCTTT
D gene: .; J gene: TRBJ1-1; clone size: few; V gene: TRBV20-1; CDR3 protein: CSARYKVTEAFF; CDR3 DNA: TGCAGTGCTAGATACAAAGTTACTGAAGCTTTCTTT
D gene: .; J gene: TRBJ1-1; clone size: .; V gene: TRBV27; CDR3 protein: CASSPYRIRDGGTEAFF; CDR3 DNA: TGTGCCAGCAGTCCATACCGGATCAGGGATGGCGGCACTGAAGCTTTCTTT
D gene: .; J gene: TRBJ1-1; clone size: .; V gene: TRBV6-2/TRBV6-3; CDR3 protein: CASSSLGQPLLNTEAFF; CDR3 DNA: TGTGCCAGCAGCTCACTAGGACAGCCCCTCCTGAACACTGAAGCTTTCTTT
D gene: .; J gene: TRBJ1-1; clone size: .; V gene: TRBV5-1; CDR3 protein: CASSLSAKGVTEAFF; CDR3 DNA: TGCGCCAGCAGCTTGTCAGCAAAAGGTGTGACTGAAGCTTTCTTT
D gene: .; J gene: TRBJ2-7; clone size: .; V gene: TRBV12-3/TRBV12-4; CDR3 protein: CASSFPADRGYEQYF; CDR3 DNA: TGTGCCAGCAGTTTCCCAGCGGACAGAGGCTACGAGCAGTACTTC
D gene: .; J gene: TRBJ1-3; clone size: many; V gene: TRBV7-6; CDR3 protein: CASSRDASSGNTIYF; CDR3 DNA: TGTGCCAGCAGCCGGGACGCCAGCTCTGGAAACACCATATATTTT
D gene: .; J gene: TRBJ1-1; clone size: .; V gene: TRBV20-1; CDR3 protein: CSARDHELEGAFF; CDR3 DNA: TGCAGTGCTAGAGATCACGAGCTGGAGGGAGCTTTCTTT
D gene: TRBD1; J gene: TRBJ2-1; clone size: few; V gene: TRBV10-3; CDR3 protein: CAISGLGGGWGEQFF; CDR3 DNA: TGTGCCATCAGTGGTTTAGGGGGCGGATGGGGTGAGCAGTTCTTC
D gene: TRBD1; J gene: TRBJ2-1; clone size: .; V gene: TRBV6-2/TRBV6-3; CDR3 protein: CATRQGAVRIDEQFF; CDR3 DNA: TGTGCCACTCGACAGGGCGCTGTTAGGATTGATGAGCAGTTCTTC
D gene: .; J gene: TRBJ2-5; clone size: few; V gene: TRBV28; CDR3 protein: CASSEQGRLLETQYF; CDR3 DNA: TGTGCCAGCAGTGAACAGGGGAGGTTGTTGGAGACCCAGTACTTC
D gene: .; J gene: TRBJ2-6; clone size: .; V gene: TRBV4-2; CDR3 protein: CASSQDFGGGSGANVLTF; CDR3 DNA: TGTGCCAGCAGCCAAGATTTCGGGGGCGGCTCTGGGGCCAACGTCCTGACTTTC
D gene: TRBD2; J gene: TRBJ2-4; clone size: few; V gene: TRBV7-2; CDR3 protein: CASSLMWGGQYF; CDR3 DNA: TGTGCCAGCAGCTTAATGTGGGGAGGGCAGTACTTC
D gene: .; J gene: TRBJ2-5; clone size: few; V gene: TRBV12-3/TRBV12-4; CDR3 protein: CASSAGNQETQYF; CDR3 DNA: TGTGCCAGCAGTGCCGGGAACCAAGAGACCCAGTACTTC
D gene: .; J gene: TRBJ2-1; clone size: .; V gene: TRBV5-4; CDR3 protein: CASSLNLENEQFF; CDR3 DNA: TGTGCCAGCAGTCTTAACTTGGAGAATGAGCAGTTCTTC
D gene: TRBD1; J gene: TRBJ2-5; clone size: .; V gene: TRBV20-1; CDR3 protein: CSATSTGARETQYF; CDR3 DNA: TGCAGTGCCACTTCGACAGGGGCACGGGAGACCCAGTACTTC